The clone carrying this T cell receptor beta chain turned up a few times. Its antigen is unidentified. PCR used 60 Vbeta primers and 13 Jbeta primers. Method: immunoSEQ multiplex PCR; TCRdb's copy keeps in-frame clones and lacks some. The profile shows about 190,000 clones, just under 75% of them singletons. The CDR3 covers 16 residues. This sample was taken from a study of cytomegalovirus exposure and HLA in healthy donors. Study as a whole: There were approximately 85 million unique TCRs (from HLA-typed donors) in an early data release.

General study points: With high specificity and sensitivity, the classifier reportedly diagnosed cytomegalovirus status. Later findings reportedly placed an Asian-associated ancestry cluster below the 666-donor mean for N-insertions.

The genes are TRBV21-1 and TRBJ1-1; TRBD1 reflects the table's D call only, with no check against the DNA. TRBV21-1 is shown as a pseudogene. Sequencing used PBMCs. This receptor was taken from a man aged 25-40 years in good health and CMV-seropositive. As DNA, the CDR3 is TGTGCCAGCAGCCTCCGAAGGGCAGGGCGGAGCGCTGAAGCTTTCTTT. It encodes CASSLRRAGRSAEAFF.